The 31 T cell receptor beta chains given below trace back to one sample, sequenced in a study of cytomegalovirus exposure and HLA in healthy donors. Amplification used 60 Vbeta primers and 13 Jbeta primers. This table comes from immunoSEQ multiplex PCR, and its TCRdb copy is limited to in-frame clones, with some not included. The table shows 85,000 to 120,000 clones, with more than 65% occurring only once. Sequenced sample: PBMCs. Receptors originate from a boy younger than 18 in good health and CMV-seronegative.

A few counts support this clone. V is TRBV28 and J is TRBJ1-6, with 10 bases fitting TRBD1. Germline trimming cut 6 bases from V and 8 bases from J; bases unmatched to any gene: 4. Germline V lookup: CDR1 MDHEN, CDR2 SYDVKM. This CDR3 comprises 14 residues. The CDR3 DNA reads as TGTGCCAGCAGGCCTGGGACAGGGGATTCACCCCTCCACTTT. It encodes CASRPGTGDSPLHF.

There are a few counts of this clone. The chain uses TRBV30 and TRBJ1-1, with 11 bases fitting TRBD1. The CDR3 length is 14 residues. The V segment lost 7 bases and the J segment 0 bases; nucleotides outside the gene matches: 4. Per germline, CDR1 GTSNPN and CDR2 SVGIG (reference sequence). CDR3 amino acids: CASRTGGVNTEAFF. CDR3 in DNA: TGTGCCTCGCGGACAGGGGGCGTGAACACTGAAGCTTTCTTT.

The V gene is TRBV2, the J gene TRBJ2-7; 7 bases align to TRBD1. V trimming: 7 bases; J trimming: 0 bases; junction bases outside the gene matches: 12. The CDR3 extends over 16 amino acids. The V gene's germline CDR1 is SNHLY and CDR2 FYNNEI. This CDR3 is CASITDGTDYSYEQYF. CDR3 nucleotides: TGTGCCAGCATCACGGACGGGACAGACTACTCCTACGAGCAGTACTTC.

This clone showed up just once. Other DNA sequences within the sample encode an identical CDR3. The rearrangement joins TRBV7-6 to TRBJ2-1; possible D gene TRBD2, 5 bases. Trimming shortened V by 1 base and J by 4 bases, and 5 bases separated the two germline ends. The germline CDR1 and CDR2 sequences are SGHVS and FNYEAQ. CDR3 length equals 13 residues. The CDR3: CASSLGLYNEQFF. As DNA, the CDR3 is TGTGCCAGCAGCTTAGGACTATACAATGAGCAGTTCTTC.

This chain connects TRBV28 to TRBJ1-2; possibly TRBD1 for D (5 bases). Deletions cut 8 bases from V and 2 bases from J, with 15 bases between. Germline CDR1 and CDR2: MDHEN and SYDVKM. This CDR3 contains 14 residues. CDR3 DNA sequence: TGTGCCAGCCGAACGGGGGTCGGGAACTATGGCTACACCTTC. Encoded protein: CASRTGVGNYGYTF.

This clone occurred a few times. The chain combines TRBV5-1 with TRBJ2-3, with TRBD2 matching 15 bases. Germline assignment: CDR1 SGHRS and CDR2 YFSETQ. The CDR3 is 17 amino acids. The V segment lost 7 bases and the J segment 9 bases; nucleotides outside the gene matches: 15. In DNA, the CDR3 is TGCGCCAGCGATTCCCAGGCCGGGACTAGCGGGGGGAACACGCAGTATTTT. Amino acids: CASDSQAGTSGGNTQYF.

CDR3 sequence (DNA): TGTGCCAGCAGGAGGCTTAGCTCCTACAATGAGCAGTTCTTC. This translates into CASRRLSSYNEQFF. V gene TRBV2 combines with J gene TRBJ2-1; D gene unclear. Germline CDR1 and CDR2: SNHLY and FYNNEI. The CDR3 runs to 14 residues. Trimming removed 6 bases from V and 0 bases from J, with 9 bases in between.

The chain uses TRBV4-1 and TRBJ1-5; D ambiguous. The CDR3 covers 15 residues. Looked up from germline, CDR1 is MGHRA and CDR2 is YSYEKL. V was pared by 1 base and J by 0 bases, with 7 bases between. CDR3 nucleotide sequence: TGCGCCAGCAGCCAAGCTATATATAGCAATCAGCCCCAGCATTTT. Its translation: CASSQAIYSNQPQHF.

The chain uses TRBV10-3 and TRBJ2-7; D is perhaps TRBD2 (6 bases). The germline V and J ends were trimmed by 2 bases and 5 bases, with 13 bases remaining between them. The length of the CDR3 is 14 residues. Germline CDR1 reads ENHRY; CDR2 reads SYGVKD. The CDR3 nucleotides read TGTGCCATCAGTGAGAACGGGAGTCTCGACGAGCAGTACTTC. This sequence encodes CAISENGSLDEQYF.

V is TRBV2 and J is TRBJ2-7; a weak D match, TRBD2 (5 bases). Trimming took 8 bases from V and 1 from J, leaving 15 bases between them. The CDR3 is made up of 14 amino acids. Germline assignment: CDR1 SNHLY and CDR2 FYNNEI. In DNA, the CDR3 is TGTGCCAGCCTGGACTCGGCCGTTTCCTACGAGCAGTACTTC. Protein: CASLDSAVSYEQYF.

The V call is TRBV10-3, the J call TRBJ2-5; D is undetermined. CDR1 ENHRY and CDR2 SYGVKD come from the germline V gene. Trimming took off 0 bases at V and 4 bases at J, with 6 bases between the two ends. This CDR3 contains 13 residues. The CDR3 reads CAISESSSETQYF. In DNA, the CDR3 is TGTGCCATCAGTGAGTCAAGCTCAGAGACCCAGTACTTC.

V is TRBV7-9 and J is TRBJ1-1, with D perhaps matching TRBD1 (5 bases). Germline lookup yields CDR1 SEHNR and CDR2 FQNEAQ (reference sequence). CDR3 size: 13 residues. Trimming cost V 3 bases and J 4 bases, with 9 bases left between them. CDR3 residues: CASSFQGSTEAFF. CDR3 nucleotides: TGTGCCAGCAGCTTCCAGGGATCCACTGAAGCTTTCTTT.

This chain connects TRBV5-1 to TRBJ1-5; TRBD1 is a possible D gene (5 bases). CDR3 length: 14 amino acids. The germline V and J ends were trimmed by 4 bases and 0 bases, with 8 bases remaining between them. Germline loops: CDR1 SGHRS, CDR2 YFSETQ. CDR3 amino acids: CASSADSSNQPQHF. DNA of the CDR3: TGCGCCAGCAGCGCCGACAGTAGCAATCAGCCCCAGCATTTT.

This clone occurred a few times. The chain uses TRBV4-3 and TRBJ1-5, with D tentatively TRBD1 (6 bases). V lost 0 bases and J 3 bases, leaving 9 bases between the germline ends. Germline CDR1 is LGHNA and CDR2 is YSLEER. There are 15 residues in the CDR3. CDR3 in DNA: TGCGCCAGCAGCCAAGACGGGACAAACAATCAGCCCCAGCATTTT. This encodes CASSQDGTNNQPQHF.

This chain connects TRBV27 to TRBJ2-7, with D tentatively TRBD1 (6 bases). V gave up 2 bases and J gave up 0 bases, with 11 bases separating them. Per germline, CDR1 MNHEY and CDR2 SMNVEV (reference sequence). The length of the CDR3 is 15 residues. CDR3 sequence reads: CASSLMDSSSYEQYF. In nucleotides, the CDR3 is TGTGCCAGCAGTTTAATGGACAGTAGCTCCTACGAGCAGTACTTC.

The chain is built from TRBV29-1 and TRBJ1-1; TRBD1 is a possible D gene (5 bases). V lost 4 bases and J 1 base, leaving 10 bases between the germline ends. Germline loops: CDR1 SQVTM, CDR2 ANQGSEA. The CDR3 length is 13 residues. This CDR3 reads CSVGGRANTEAFF. CDR3 in DNA: TGCAGCGTTGGAGGCAGGGCGAACACTGAAGCTTTCTTT. Looking up the rest from reference TRBV29-1 and TRBJ1-1 gives the full variable domain: SAVISQKPSRDICQRGTSLTIQCQVDSQVTMMFWYRQQPGQSLTLIATANQGSEATYESGFVIDKFPISRPNLTFSTLTVSNMSPEDSSIYLCSVGGRANTEAFFGQGTRLTVV.

The genes are TRBV18 and TRBJ1-1; a possible D gene is TRBD1 (6 bases). CDR1 is KGHSH, CDR2 LQKENI, per germline. This CDR3 region has 16 residues. Trimming cost V 0 bases and J 6 bases, with 17 bases left between them. The CDR3: CASSPPGHQLGAEAFF. The CDR3, as DNA: TGTGCCAGCTCACCACCGGGACACCAATTAGGCGCTGAAGCTTTCTTT. Full variable domain (rest looked up from reference TRBV18 and TRBJ1-1): NAGVMQNPRHLVRRRGQEARLRCSPMKGHSHVYWYRQLPEEGLKFMVYLQKENIIDESGMPKERFSAEFPKEGPSILRIQQVVRGDSAAYFCASSPPGHQLGAEAFFGQGTRLTVV.

This sequence joins TRBV27 and TRBJ1-5; D may be TRBD1 (5 bases). CDR1 and CDR2 from the germline V gene are MNHEY and SMNVEV (reference sequence). The CDR3 runs to 15 residues. Trimming removed 0 bases from V and 4 bases from J, with 10 bases in between. CDR3 bases: TGTGCCAGCAGTTTATCAGGGGCCGCGAATCAGCCCCAGCATTTT. Translating it yields CASSLSGAANQPQHF.

This clone showed up just a few times. The chain couples TRBV6-4 to TRBJ2-3, with TRBD2 identical over 9 bases. V shed 8 bases and J 4 bases; nucleotides not matched to a gene: 10. The CDR3 extends over 15 amino acids. Germline CDR1 and CDR2: MRHNA and SNTAGT. The chain's CDR3 is CASSRSGGTSDTQYF. For the CDR3, the DNA is TGTGCCAGCTCTAGGAGCGGGGGGACTTCAGATACGCAGTATTTT.

V is TRBV30 and J is TRBJ2-7; TRBD1 matches at 9 bases. V was clipped by 5 bases and J by 2 bases; unmatched bases: 1. The CDR3 runs 12 residues. CDR1 and CDR2 from the germline V gene are GTSNPN and SVGIG (reference sequence). DNA for the CDR3: TGTGCCTGGGGACAGGGGCCCTACGAGCAGTACTTC. This encodes CAWGQGPYEQYF.

The V and J genes are TRBV28 and TRBJ2-7; 9 positions match TRBD2. CDR1 and CDR2 (germline): MDHEN, SYDVKM. The CDR3 covers 14 residues. V lost 4 bases, J lost 6 bases, and 7 bases stayed unmatched. The CDR3 reads CASSSTGLAGEQYF. DNA of the CDR3: TGTGCCAGCAGTTCTACGGGACTAGCTGGCGAGCAGTACTTC.

J is TRBJ1-6 and V is TRBV29-1; D is unresolved. V was clipped by 2 bases and J by 4 bases, with 6 bases between them. This CDR3 has 13 amino acids. In germline, CDR1 is SQVTM, CDR2 ANQGSEA. CDR3 nucleotide sequence: TGCAGCGTTGAAACAGATTATAATTCACCCCTCCACTTT. It is translated as CSVETDYNSPLHF.

This clone was detected once. The CDR3 loop is CASGQGEEDTQYF. The CDR3 coding sequence is TGTGCCAGTGGACAGGGGGAAGAGGATACGCAGTATTTT. V gene TRBV2 combines with J gene TRBJ2-3, with 10 bases identical to TRBD1. Germline values: CDR1 SNHLY, CDR2 FYNNEI. V was clipped by 9 bases and J by 6 bases; unmatched bases: 6. The CDR3 runs to 13 residues.

The CDR3 reads CAWSLDRGRNYEQYF. The CDR3 region has the DNA TGTGCCTGGAGTCTGGACAGGGGGAGAAACTACGAGCAGTACTTC. The chain is built from TRBV30 and TRBJ2-7, with TRBD1 identical over 10 bases. From germline, CDR1 is GTSNPN and CDR2 SVGIG (reference sequence). J was trimmed by 3 bases and V by 2 bases; bases with no gene match: 7. The CDR3 is made up of 15 amino acids.

The chain combines TRBV10-2 with TRBJ1-6; 7 positions match TRBD1. The CDR3 has 14 residues. V dropped 4 bases and J dropped 7; count of bases not matched to a gene: 4. Germline loops: CDR1 WSHSY, CDR2 SAAADI. CDR3 protein: CASSGDRVNSPLHF. CDR3 DNA sequence: TGCGCCAGCAGTGGCGACAGGGTGAATTCACCCCTCCACTTT.

The count of this clone is one. J is TRBJ2-1 and V is TRBV27, with 10 bases identical to TRBD2. Germline lookup yields CDR1 MNHEY and CDR2 SMNVEV (reference sequence). The CDR3 has 15 amino acids. Trimming took 3 bases from V and 6 from J; bases not matched to a gene: 5. This chain's CDR3 is CASSFSVAGGNEQFF. The CDR3 nucleotides are TGTGCCAGCAGTTTTTCCGTAGCGGGAGGCAATGAGCAGTTCTTC.

The genes are TRBV25-1 and TRBJ2-7, with 7 bases lining up with TRBD2. CDR3 length: 13 amino acids. Trimming cost V 1 base and J 4 bases; bases outside gene matches: 1. The V gene's germline CDR1 is MGHDK and CDR2 SYGVNS. The CDR3 here is CASSEWGGYEQYF. DNA for the CDR3: TGTGCCAGCAGTGAATGGGGGGGATACGAGCAGTACTTC.

The V and J genes are TRBV6-9 and TRBJ2-7; D may be TRBD2 (7 bases). Germline CDR1 MNHGY, CDR2 SVAAGI. This CDR3 spans 15 amino acids. The V end lost 5 bases, the J end lost 5 bases, and 19 bases lay between the germline ends. The CDR3 DNA reads as TGTGCCAGCAGTGGGGGGGGCAGGCATCTCCACGAGCAGTACTTC. This translates into CASSGGGRHLHEQYF.

The CDR3 coding sequence is TGTGCCAGCTCCCAGATCCCCTACAATGAGCAGTTCTTC. This translates into CASSQIPYNEQFF. The rearrangement links TRBV7-2 to TRBJ2-1; D is ambiguous. With 8 bases removed from V and 2 bases from J, the gap between germline ends came to 10 bases. The CDR3 spans 13 residues. From germline, CDR1 is SGHTA and CDR2 FQGNSA.

This clone was counted between two and nine times. The chain employs TRBV6-5 and TRBJ2-5, with 7 bases lining up with TRBD2. The end of the DNA aligns better with TRBJ2-7, so the J call may be wrong. Germline V CDR1 and CDR2: MNHEY, SVGAGI. The CDR3 has 15 amino acids. CDR3: CASSYLGLADYEQYF. CDR3 sequence (DNA): TGTGCCAGCAGTTACCTGGGGCTAGCGGACTACGAGCAGTACTTC.

This clone was seen a handful of times. The gene calls are TRBV5-6 and TRBJ1-2, with 10 bases fitting TRBD1. Germline trimming cut 4 bases from V and 7 bases from J; bases unmatched to any gene: 7. The germline V gene has CDR1 SGHDT and CDR2 YYEEEE. CDR3 length: 14 residues. For the CDR3, the DNA is TGTGCCAGCAGCGGGACCGGGACAGGGGTTGGCTACACCTTC. Its protein is CASSGTGTGVGYTF.